A selection of T cell receptor beta chains follows, all from one sample in a study of blood T cell repertoires in COVID-19. The table came from immunoSEQ multiplex PCR; TCRdb's copy has only in-frame clones and leaves some out. This repertoire shows about 36,000 clones, 78% found once; its top ten account for 16%. Sequenced material: peripheral blood. These receptors were taken from a man between 65 and 85 years old with acute or convalescent COVID-19. Both conserved end residues are part of each CDR3. A D gene is named only where the DNA matches it firmly. Size values are once, few and many counts, or a class for expanded clones, and some rows have none.

v_gene: TRBV7-9
j_gene: TRBJ2-7
d_gene: TRBD1
abundance: -
CDR3nt: TGTGCCAGCAGCAACAGGGGCGCCTACGAGCAGTACTTC
CDR3aa: CASSNRGAYEQYF

v_gene: TRBV5-6
j_gene: TRBJ2-5
d_gene: TRBD2
abundance: few
CDR3nt: TGTGCCAGCAGCCTGGCGGGACTAGCGATACAAGAGACCCAGTACTTC
CDR3aa: CASSLAGLAIQETQYF

v_gene: TRBV3-1/TRBV3-2
j_gene: TRBJ1-2
d_gene: -
abundance: -
CDR3nt: TGTGCCAGCAGCCAAGTCCAACTGAACTATGGCTACACCTTC
CDR3aa: CASSQVQLNYGYTF

v_gene: TRBV30
j_gene: TRBJ1-1
d_gene: TRBD1
abundance: -
CDR3nt: TGTGCCTGGAGGGCCACAGGGGAGGCTGAAGCTTTCTTT
CDR3aa: CAWRATGEAEAFF

v_gene: TRBV11-2
j_gene: TRBJ1-1
d_gene: TRBD1
abundance: -
CDR3nt: TGTGCCAGCAGCTACCCTACAGGGGGATTGAACACTGAAGCTTTCTTT
CDR3aa: CASSYPTGGLNTEAFF

v_gene: TRBV30
j_gene: TRBJ2-1
d_gene: TRBD1
abundance: -
CDR3nt: TGTGCCTGGAGTCCTCGACAGGGGTTGCACAATGAGCAGTTCTTC
CDR3aa: CAWSPRQGLHNEQFF

v_gene: TRBV27
j_gene: TRBJ2-7
d_gene: -
abundance: hyperexpanded
CDR3nt: TGTGCCAGCAGTTTGTGGGCTAAAACTTACGAGCAGTACTTC
CDR3aa: CASSLWAKTYEQYF

v_gene: TRBV9
j_gene: TRBJ1-2
d_gene: TRBD1
abundance: -
CDR3nt: TGTGCCAGCGCGGGACAGGGTTATGGCTACACCTTC
CDR3aa: CASAGQGYGYTF

v_gene: TRBV11-3
j_gene: TRBJ2-5
d_gene: -
abundance: -
CDR3nt: TGTGCCAGCAGCTTAGATCGTGAAGAGACCCAGTACTTC
CDR3aa: CASSLDREETQYF

v_gene: TRBV4-1
j_gene: TRBJ2-2
d_gene: -
abundance: once
CDR3nt: TGCGCCAGCAGCCAACACAGGTCCGGGGAGCTGTTTTTT
CDR3aa: CASSQHRSGELFF

v_gene: TRBV2
j_gene: TRBJ2-1
d_gene: -
abundance: -
CDR3nt: TGTGCCAGCAGTGAGGAAGGAACAGGAGGGAATGAGCAGTTCTTC
CDR3aa: CASSEEGTGGNEQFF

v_gene: TRBV15
j_gene: TRBJ2-1
d_gene: -
abundance: once
CDR3nt: TGTGCCACCAGCGGCGGGTTATACAATGAGCAGTTCTTC
CDR3aa: CATSGGLYNEQFF

v_gene: TRBV28
j_gene: TRBJ2-7
d_gene: TRBD1
abundance: -
CDR3nt: TGTGCCAGCAGTTTAAGCAGGGGGCATTTCCAGTACTTC
CDR3aa: CASSLSRGHFQYF

v_gene: TRBV21-1
j_gene: TRBJ2-3
d_gene: -
abundance: -
CDR3nt: TGTGCCAGCAGCAAAGATAATAGCGGGAGCACAGATACGCAGTATTTT
CDR3aa: CASSKDNSGSTDTQYF

v_gene: TRBV14
j_gene: TRBJ2-5
d_gene: -
abundance: -
CDR3nt: TGTGCCAGCAGCCAAGATCACGGGTCGTGGGAGACCCAGTACTTC
CDR3aa: CASSQDHGSWETQYF

v_gene: TRBV7-9
j_gene: TRBJ2-7
d_gene: TRBD2
abundance: -
CDR3nt: TGTGCCAGCAGCCCCGTTGGGGGGGAGATCTACGAGCAGTACTTC
CDR3aa: CASSPVGGEIYEQYF

v_gene: TRBV27
j_gene: TRBJ1-3
d_gene: -
abundance: -
CDR3nt: TGTGCCAGCAGTGCTACGGTAGTTGCTGGAAACACCATATATTTT
CDR3aa: CASSATVVAGNTIYF

v_gene: TRBV5-6
j_gene: TRBJ2-6
d_gene: -
abundance: -
CDR3nt: TGTGCCAGCAGCTTGGGCCTGGGGGGTTCTGGGGCCAACGTCCTGACTTTC
CDR3aa: CASSLGLGGSGANVLTF

v_gene: TRBV6-2/TRBV6-3
j_gene: TRBJ1-2
d_gene: TRBD1
abundance: -
CDR3nt: TGTGCCAGCAGTTACGCGGACAGGGGAAGTGGTGGCTACACCTTC
CDR3aa: CASSYADRGSGGYTF

v_gene: TRBV6-2/TRBV6-3
j_gene: TRBJ1-2
d_gene: -
abundance: -
CDR3nt: TGTGCCAGCAGTTGGAGAAAGACCAACTATGGCTACACCTTC
CDR3aa: CASSWRKTNYGYTF

v_gene: TRBV2
j_gene: TRBJ1-5
d_gene: TRBD1
abundance: -
CDR3nt: TGTGCCAGCACGGGGACAGGGCTTCAGCCCCAGCATTTT
CDR3aa: CASTGTGLQPQHF

v_gene: TRBV10-2
j_gene: TRBJ1-2
d_gene: -
abundance: -
CDR3nt: TGCGCCAGCAAGTCGGGAAGGGGACACTACTATGGCTACACCTTC
CDR3aa: CASKSGRGHYYGYTF

v_gene: TRBV29-1
j_gene: TRBJ1-2
d_gene: TRBD1
abundance: -
CDR3nt: TGCAGCGTGCCGGGACAGACGTATGGCTACACCTTC
CDR3aa: CSVPGQTYGYTF

v_gene: TRBV5-6
j_gene: TRBJ2-5
d_gene: TRBD2
abundance: -
CDR3nt: TGTGCCAGCAGCTTCTGGAGCGGGGGGAGTATTCAAGAGACCCAGTACTTC
CDR3aa: CASSFWSGGSIQETQYF

v_gene: TRBV12-3/TRBV12-4
j_gene: TRBJ2-7
d_gene: -
abundance: -
CDR3nt: TGTGCCAGCAGCCTGATGAGTTCCTACGAGCAGTACTTC
CDR3aa: CASSLMSSYEQYF

v_gene: TRBV30
j_gene: TRBJ1-2
d_gene: TRBD1
abundance: -
CDR3nt: TGTGCCTGGACTTTTCGGGACAGGGTCAACTATGGCTACACCTTC
CDR3aa: CAWTFRDRVNYGYTF

v_gene: TRBV19
j_gene: TRBJ1-2
d_gene: -
abundance: few
CDR3nt: TGTGCCAGTAGTATAGATAACGCCGGCGGCTATGGCTACACCTTC
CDR3aa: CASSIDNAGGYGYTF

v_gene: TRBV7-9
j_gene: TRBJ1-1
d_gene: -
abundance: -
CDR3nt: TGTGCCAGCACTACCAACGGCCCGACTCTTGAAGCTTTCTTT
CDR3aa: CASTTNGPTLEAFF

v_gene: TRBV6-2/TRBV6-3
j_gene: TRBJ1-2
d_gene: -
abundance: -
CDR3nt: TGTGCCAGCAGCTGGACAGAACACTATGGCTACACCTTC
CDR3aa: CASSWTEHYGYTF

v_gene: TRBV9
j_gene: TRBJ1-1
d_gene: TRBD1
abundance: -
CDR3nt: TGTGCCAGCAGCCCCATGACAGGGGGCATGAACACTGAAGCTTTCTTT
CDR3aa: CASSPMTGGMNTEAFF

v_gene: TRBV5-4
j_gene: TRBJ2-5
d_gene: TRBD2
abundance: few
CDR3nt: TGTGCCAGCAGCGCGACTTGGGAGCGGGGGGGAGAGACCCAGTACTTC
CDR3aa: CASSATWERGGETQYF

v_gene: TRBV4-1
j_gene: TRBJ2-1
d_gene: TRBD2
abundance: few
CDR3nt: TGCGCCAGCAGCCAAGGGAGACTAGCGGGAGGCTCCTACAATGAGCAGTTCTTC
CDR3aa: CASSQGRLAGGSYNEQFF

v_gene: TRBV21-1
j_gene: TRBJ1-2
d_gene: -
abundance: -
CDR3nt: TGTGCCAGCAGCCGACAGGCCTCAAACTATGGCTACACCTTC
CDR3aa: CASSRQASNYGYTF